This is a list of T cell receptor beta chains from one sample in a study of cytomegalovirus exposure and HLA in healthy donors. Produced via immunoSEQ multiplex PCR; TCRdb's table is partial and in-frame only. The sample table includes approximately 200,000 clones. The sequenced material came from PBMCs. The receptors stem from a boy younger than 18 in good health and CMV-seronegative. Both conserved end residues are part of each CDR3. The order of the fields is CDR3 length, V gene, J gene, D gene, CDR3 DNA, CDR3 protein. A D gene is named only where the DNA matches it firmly.

len: 13; v_gene: TRBV2; j_gene: TRBJ1-5; d_gene: -; CDR3nt: TGTGCCACAAAGGGGAACGGCAATCAGCCCCAGCATTTT; CDR3aa: CATKGNGNQPQHF
len: 16; v_gene: TRBV2; j_gene: TRBJ1-4; d_gene: -; CDR3nt: TGTGCCAGCAGTGACGGACAGCAGGTTAATAATGAAAAACTGTTTTTT; CDR3aa: CASSDGQQVNNEKLFF
len: 14; v_gene: TRBV27; j_gene: TRBJ2-7; d_gene: -; CDR3nt: TGTGCCAGCAGTCCCCAGGCCCTCTCCTACGAGCAGTACTTC; CDR3aa: CASSPQALSYEQYF
len: 17; v_gene: TRBV19; j_gene: TRBJ2-3; d_gene: -; CDR3nt: TGTGCCAGTAGTTCCTCTCCCGGGACACCCGAAAGGGGTACGCAGTATTTT; CDR3aa: CASSSSPGTPERGTQYF
len: 16; v_gene: TRBV6-4; j_gene: TRBJ1-2; d_gene: TRBD1; CDR3nt: TGTGCCAGCAGTGAGACAGGGGCGTCGGGGGTCTATGGCTACACCTTC; CDR3aa: CASSETGASGVYGYTF
len: 14; v_gene: TRBV19; j_gene: TRBJ1-4; d_gene: TRBD1; CDR3nt: TGTGCCAGTAGTCCGGGACAGTCTAGGGAAAAACTGTTTTTT; CDR3aa: CASSPGQSREKLFF
len: 13; v_gene: TRBV27; j_gene: TRBJ1-2; d_gene: -; CDR3nt: TGTGCCAGCAGTTTAACAGTTAACTATGGCTACACCTTC; CDR3aa: CASSLTVNYGYTF
len: 15; v_gene: TRBV14; j_gene: TRBJ1-1; d_gene: -; CDR3nt: TGTGCCAGCAGCCGGGGAGCGGGGGTGAACACTGAAGCTTTCTTT; CDR3aa: CASSRGAGVNTEAFF
len: 15; v_gene: TRBV5-1; j_gene: TRBJ2-5; d_gene: TRBD1; CDR3nt: TGCGCCAGCAGCTCTGACAGGGGGCGAGGCGAGACCCAGTACTTC; CDR3aa: CASSSDRGRGETQYF
len: 16; v_gene: TRBV9; j_gene: TRBJ2-3; d_gene: TRBD2; CDR3nt: TGTGCCAGCAGCTCTGGAGCGGGGAGAAGCACAGATACGCAGTATTTT; CDR3aa: CASSSGAGRSTDTQYF
len: 14; v_gene: TRBV7-8; j_gene: TRBJ1-1; d_gene: -; CDR3nt: TGTGCCAGCAGCTTCAGGGCAGGGAACACTGAAGCTTTCTTT; CDR3aa: CASSFRAGNTEAFF
len: 16; v_gene: TRBV7-9; j_gene: TRBJ2-1; d_gene: TRBD2; CDR3nt: TGTGCCAGCACCACCTCGATTAGCGGGGGGGCAGATGAGCAGTTCTTC; CDR3aa: CASTTSISGGADEQFF
len: 11; v_gene: TRBV5-5; j_gene: TRBJ1-2; d_gene: -; CDR3nt: TGTGCCAGCAGCTTGTCTGAGGGCTACACCTTC; CDR3aa: CASSLSEGYTF
len: 12; v_gene: TRBV5-1; j_gene: TRBJ2-7; d_gene: -; CDR3nt: TGCGCCAGCAGCTTGAACAGCTACGAGCAGTACTTC; CDR3aa: CASSLNSYEQYF
len: 15; v_gene: TRBV5-4; j_gene: TRBJ2-7; d_gene: -; CDR3nt: TGTGCCAGCAGCTTGGGTACAGGGATCAACTACGAGCAGTACTTC; CDR3aa: CASSLGTGINYEQYF
len: 16; v_gene: TRBV4-1; j_gene: TRBJ1-6; d_gene: -; CDR3nt: TGCGCCAGCAGCCAAGAAATCGGTATAGGGAGATCACCCCTCCACTTT; CDR3aa: CASSQEIGIGRSPLHF
len: 16; v_gene: TRBV4-1; j_gene: TRBJ1-1; d_gene: -; CDR3nt: TGCGCCAGCAGCCAAGAACCCAGGGAGGGACCAATTGAAGCTTTCTTT; CDR3aa: CASSQEPREGPIEAFF
len: 15; v_gene: TRBV5-1; j_gene: TRBJ1-3; d_gene: -; CDR3nt: TGCGCCAGCAGCTTGGTGGGGGGTTCTGGAAACACCATATATTTT; CDR3aa: CASSLVGGSGNTIYF
len: 16; v_gene: TRBV13; j_gene: TRBJ2-3; d_gene: TRBD2; CDR3nt: TGTGCCAGCAGCTTCGTGACTAGCGGGGGAGCAGATACGCAGTATTTT; CDR3aa: CASSFVTSGGADTQYF
len: 16; v_gene: TRBV28; j_gene: TRBJ2-5; d_gene: TRBD2; CDR3nt: TGTGCCAGCACCCGAGGCGGGGGGGCCGGTCGAAAGACCCAGTACTTC; CDR3aa: CASTRGGGAGRKTQYF
len: 15; v_gene: TRBV7-9; j_gene: TRBJ2-3; d_gene: -; CDR3nt: TGTGCCAGCAGCCTAGGCTCGACAGGCACAGATACGCAGTATTTT; CDR3aa: CASSLGSTGTDTQYF
len: 14; v_gene: TRBV30; j_gene: TRBJ2-1; d_gene: -; CDR3nt: TGTGCCTGGAGTGTATCTAGGGACTCCTTGGAGCAGTTCTTC; CDR3aa: CAWSVSRDSLEQFF
len: 14; v_gene: TRBV9; j_gene: TRBJ1-1; d_gene: -; CDR3nt: TGTGCCAGCAGCGTGGACAGTTTGAACACTGAAGCTTTCTTT; CDR3aa: CASSVDSLNTEAFF
len: 15; v_gene: TRBV6-1; j_gene: TRBJ1-2; d_gene: TRBD1; CDR3nt: TGTGCCAGCACTGGGACAGGGGAGTTCGAGGCTGGCTACACCTTC; CDR3aa: CASTGTGEFEAGYTF
len: 13; v_gene: TRBV30; j_gene: TRBJ2-7; d_gene: TRBD2; CDR3nt: TGTGCCTGGAGTGTAATAGCGGGGGATCAGCAGTACTTC; CDR3aa: CAWSVIAGDQQYF
len: 14; v_gene: TRBV18; j_gene: TRBJ2-7; d_gene: -; CDR3nt: TGTGCCAGCTCACCATTCGAGGAAGGGGGCGAGCAGTACTTC; CDR3aa: CASSPFEEGGEQYF